The entry below describes one TCR beta chain. This sample was included in a study of blood T cell repertoires in COVID-19. Whole-study context: PBMCs, B-cell-depleted T cells, or T cells were the source of the cDNA or gDNA that made up the material.

As processed by the authors: Nucleated cell counts were estimated from reference gene primer amplification. Generated by immunoSEQ multiplex PCR, the TCRdb table keeps only in-frame clones and is missing some. The D gene and trimming were derived from the DNA, and the V and J assignments and clone size from that table. In the table there are approximately 120,000 clones, over 55% of which are singletons. The clonotype comes from a woman in her 70s with acute or convalescent COVID-19. Sequenced input: peripheral blood.

The CDR3 DNA is TGTGCCAGCAGTTCACAGGGTGGGACCCAGTACTTC. Translated, it gives CASSSQGGTQYF. The chain employs TRBV12-3 or TRBV12-4 and TRBJ2-5; a weak D match, TRBD1 (6 bases). The CDR3 runs 12 residues. The V gene lost 4 bases and the J gene lost 7 bases, with 10 bases spanning the gap.